This T cell receptor beta chain was identified during a study of T cell responses to AZD1222 COVID-19 vaccine. Study outcomes and limitations: As reported, nearly half of all spike-specific TCRs target variant regions that are unmutated.

Generated by immunoSEQ multiplex PCR, the TCRdb table keeps only in-frame clones and is missing some. The sample holds some 120,000 clones, approximately 94% seen once. The V end lost 2 bases, the J end lost 5 bases, and 15 bases lay between the germline ends. Per germline, CDR1 MDHEN and CDR2 SYDVKM. The CDR3 extends over 15 amino acids. Worth noting for this clone: No antigen is known for it.

Sequenced material: peripheral blood, taken on day 0 of AZD1222 vaccination. The receptor was derived from an adult in good health. This chain joins TRBV28 and TRBJ1-2, with D maybe TRBD1 (6 bases). CDR3 loop: CASSLHNYREYGYTF. The CDR3 bases are TGTGCCAGCAGTTTACACAATTACAGGGAGTATGGCTACACCTTC.